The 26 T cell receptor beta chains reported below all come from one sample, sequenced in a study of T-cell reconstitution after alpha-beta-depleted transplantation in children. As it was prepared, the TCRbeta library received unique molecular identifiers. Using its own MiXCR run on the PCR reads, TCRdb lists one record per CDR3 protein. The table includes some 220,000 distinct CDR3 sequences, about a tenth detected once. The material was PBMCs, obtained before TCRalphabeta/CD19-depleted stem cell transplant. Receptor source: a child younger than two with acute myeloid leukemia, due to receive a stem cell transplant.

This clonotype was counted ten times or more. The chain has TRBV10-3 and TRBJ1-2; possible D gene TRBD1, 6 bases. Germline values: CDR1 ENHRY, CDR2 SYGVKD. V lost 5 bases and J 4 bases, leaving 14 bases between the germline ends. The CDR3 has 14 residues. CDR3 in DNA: TGTGCCATCAGTAGGGACACCTTTGGCTATGGCTACACCTTC. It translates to CAISRDTFGYGYTF.

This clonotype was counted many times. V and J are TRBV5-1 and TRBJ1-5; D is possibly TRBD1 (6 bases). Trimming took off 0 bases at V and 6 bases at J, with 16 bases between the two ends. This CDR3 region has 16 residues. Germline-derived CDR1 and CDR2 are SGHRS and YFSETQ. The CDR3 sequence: CASSLDPQGGGQPQHF. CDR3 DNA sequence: TGCGCCAGCAGCTTGGACCCACAGGGCGGAGGTCAGCCCCAGCATTTT.

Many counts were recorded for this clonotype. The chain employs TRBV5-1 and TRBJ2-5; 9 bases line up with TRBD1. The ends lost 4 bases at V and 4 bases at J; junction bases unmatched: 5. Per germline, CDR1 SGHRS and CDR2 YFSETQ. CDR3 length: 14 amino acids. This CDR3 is CASSGDRDRETQYF. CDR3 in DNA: TGCGCCAGCAGCGGGGACAGGGACCGAGAGACCCAGTACTTC.

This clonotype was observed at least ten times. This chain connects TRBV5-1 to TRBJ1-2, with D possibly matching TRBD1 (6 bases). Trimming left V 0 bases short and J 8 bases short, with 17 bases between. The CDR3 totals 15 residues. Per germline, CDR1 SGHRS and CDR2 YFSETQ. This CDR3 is CASSLAGRGPSGYTF. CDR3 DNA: TGCGCCAGCAGCTTGGCCGGCAGGGGTCCGTCGGGCTACACCTTC.

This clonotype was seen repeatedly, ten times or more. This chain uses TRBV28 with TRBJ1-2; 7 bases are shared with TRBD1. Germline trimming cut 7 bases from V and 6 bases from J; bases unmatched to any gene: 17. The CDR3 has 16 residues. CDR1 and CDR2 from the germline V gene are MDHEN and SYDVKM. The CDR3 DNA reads TGTGCCAGCATCGGCGCGGGGGACAGCGGGATCCATGGCTACACCTTC. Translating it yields CASIGAGDSGIHGYTF.

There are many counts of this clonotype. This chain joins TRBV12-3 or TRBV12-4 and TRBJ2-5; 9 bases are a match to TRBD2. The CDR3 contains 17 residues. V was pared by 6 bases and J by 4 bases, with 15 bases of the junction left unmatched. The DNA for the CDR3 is TGTGCCAGCAGCCCCCTGGCGGCGGGAGGGCCGGGAGAGACCCAGTACTTC. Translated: CASSPLAAGGPGETQYF.

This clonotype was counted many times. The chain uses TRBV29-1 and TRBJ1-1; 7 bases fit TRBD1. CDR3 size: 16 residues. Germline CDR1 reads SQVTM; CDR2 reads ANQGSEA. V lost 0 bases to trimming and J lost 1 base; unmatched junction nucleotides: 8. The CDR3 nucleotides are TGCAGCGTTGAAGATTACCAGGGGGGAAGGAACACTGAAGCTTTCTTT. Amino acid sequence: CSVEDYQGGRNTEAFF.

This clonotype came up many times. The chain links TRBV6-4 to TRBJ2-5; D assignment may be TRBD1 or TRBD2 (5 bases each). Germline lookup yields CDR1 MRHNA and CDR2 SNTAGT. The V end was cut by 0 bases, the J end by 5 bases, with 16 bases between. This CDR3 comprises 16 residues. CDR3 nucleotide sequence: TGTGCCAGCAGTGACTCGAGCAAAACTAGGGGTGAGACCCAGTACTTC. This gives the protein CASSDSSKTRGETQYF.

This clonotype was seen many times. Here the CDR3 DNA reads TGTGCCAGCAGCCCTCCGGATTGGAGCAATGAGCAGTTCTTC. Residues: CASSPPDWSNEQFF. The rearrangement joins TRBV11-2 to TRBJ2-1; D remains ambiguous. The V end lost 5 bases, the J end lost 6 bases, and 14 bases lay between the germline ends. CDR3 length: 14 residues. Looked up from germline, CDR1 is SGHAT and CDR2 is FQNNGV.

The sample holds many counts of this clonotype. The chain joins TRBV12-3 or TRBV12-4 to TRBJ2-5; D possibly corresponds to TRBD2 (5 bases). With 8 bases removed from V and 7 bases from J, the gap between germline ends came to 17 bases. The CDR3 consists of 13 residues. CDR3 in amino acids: CASGGRGWGTQYF. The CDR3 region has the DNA TGTGCCAGCGGTGGTCGGGGATGGGGGACCCAGTACTTC.

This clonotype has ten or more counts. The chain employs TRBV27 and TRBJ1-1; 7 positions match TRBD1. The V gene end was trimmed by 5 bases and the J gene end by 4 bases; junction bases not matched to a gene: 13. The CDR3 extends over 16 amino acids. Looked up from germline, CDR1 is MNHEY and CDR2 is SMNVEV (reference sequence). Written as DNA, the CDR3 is TGTGCCAGCAGTCGGGGGACAGTGGCAAGGGGCACTGAAGCTTTCTTT. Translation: CASSRGTVARGTEAFF.

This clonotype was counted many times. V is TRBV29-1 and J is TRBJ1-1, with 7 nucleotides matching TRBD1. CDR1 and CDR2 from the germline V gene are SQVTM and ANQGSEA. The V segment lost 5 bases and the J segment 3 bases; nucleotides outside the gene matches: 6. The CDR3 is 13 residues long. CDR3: CSVHIQGYTEAFF. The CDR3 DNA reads TGCAGCGTTCACATACAGGGGTACACTGAAGCTTTCTTT.

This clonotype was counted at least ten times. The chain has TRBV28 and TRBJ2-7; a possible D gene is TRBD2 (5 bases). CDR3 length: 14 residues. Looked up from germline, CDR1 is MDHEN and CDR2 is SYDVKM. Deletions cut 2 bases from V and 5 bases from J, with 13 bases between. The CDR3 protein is CASSLITMRDEQYF. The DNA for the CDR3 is TGTGCCAGCAGTTTAATAACAATGCGGGACGAGCAGTACTTC.

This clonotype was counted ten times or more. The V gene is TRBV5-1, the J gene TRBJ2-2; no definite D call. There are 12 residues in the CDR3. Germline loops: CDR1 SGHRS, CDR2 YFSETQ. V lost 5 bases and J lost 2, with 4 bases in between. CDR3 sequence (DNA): TGCGCCAGCAGAGGAAACACCGGGGAGCTGTTTTTT. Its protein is CASRGNTGELFF.

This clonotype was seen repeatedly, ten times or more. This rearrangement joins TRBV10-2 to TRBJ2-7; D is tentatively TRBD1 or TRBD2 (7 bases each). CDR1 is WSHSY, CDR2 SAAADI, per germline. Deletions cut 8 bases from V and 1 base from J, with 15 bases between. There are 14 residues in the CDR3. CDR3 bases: TGCGCCAGCCGCGGGGGACAGTTATCCTACGAGCAGTACTTC. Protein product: CASRGGQLSYEQYF.

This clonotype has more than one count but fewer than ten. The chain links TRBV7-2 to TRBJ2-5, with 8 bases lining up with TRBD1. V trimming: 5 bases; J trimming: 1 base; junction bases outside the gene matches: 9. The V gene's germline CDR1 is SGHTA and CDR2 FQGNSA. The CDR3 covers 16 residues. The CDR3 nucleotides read TGTGCCAGCAGCATGGGACAGGTGGGGGCCCAAGAGACCCAGTACTTC. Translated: CASSMGQVGAQETQYF.

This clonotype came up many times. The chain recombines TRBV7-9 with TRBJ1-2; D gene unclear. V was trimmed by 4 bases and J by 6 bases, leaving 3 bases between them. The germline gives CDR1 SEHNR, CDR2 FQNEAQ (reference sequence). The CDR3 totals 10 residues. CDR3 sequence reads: CASSSDGYTF. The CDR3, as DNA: TGTGCCAGCAGCTCAGATGGCTACACCTTC.

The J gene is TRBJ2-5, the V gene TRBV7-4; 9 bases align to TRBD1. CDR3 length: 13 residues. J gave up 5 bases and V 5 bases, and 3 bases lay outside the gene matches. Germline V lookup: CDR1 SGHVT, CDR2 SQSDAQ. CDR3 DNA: TGTGCCAGCAGCAACAGGGGGCCGGAGACCCAGTACTTC. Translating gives CASSNRGPETQYF.

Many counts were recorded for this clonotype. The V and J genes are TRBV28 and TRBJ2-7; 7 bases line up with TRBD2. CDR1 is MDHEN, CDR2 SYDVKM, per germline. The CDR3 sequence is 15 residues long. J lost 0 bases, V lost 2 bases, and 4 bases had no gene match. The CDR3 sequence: CASSLEGTNSYEQYF. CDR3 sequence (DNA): TGTGCCAGCAGTTTAGAAGGGACTAACTCCTACGAGCAGTACTTC.

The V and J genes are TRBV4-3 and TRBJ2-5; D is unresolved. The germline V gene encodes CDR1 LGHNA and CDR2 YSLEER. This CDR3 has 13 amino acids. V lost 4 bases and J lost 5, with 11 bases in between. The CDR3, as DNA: TGCGCCAGCAGCCTTAGAGGCTCGGAGACCCAGTACTTC. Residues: CASSLRGSETQYF.

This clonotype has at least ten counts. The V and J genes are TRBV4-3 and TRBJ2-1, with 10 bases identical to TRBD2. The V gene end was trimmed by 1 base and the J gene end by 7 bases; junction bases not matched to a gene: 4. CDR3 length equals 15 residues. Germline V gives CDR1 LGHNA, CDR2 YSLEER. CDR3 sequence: CASSQALAGVNEQFF. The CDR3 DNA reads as TGCGCCAGCAGCCAAGCCCTAGCGGGAGTGAATGAGCAGTTCTTC.

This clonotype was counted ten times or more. The CDR3 region is CASSVGYEQYF. The CDR3 DNA reads TGCGCCAGCAGCGTTGGTTACGAGCAGTACTTC. The chain combines TRBV5-1 with TRBJ2-7; D not certain. The CDR3 is 11 residues long. Germline assignment: CDR1 SGHRS and CDR2 YFSETQ. Trimming took off 4 bases at V and 4 bases at J, with 6 bases between the two ends.

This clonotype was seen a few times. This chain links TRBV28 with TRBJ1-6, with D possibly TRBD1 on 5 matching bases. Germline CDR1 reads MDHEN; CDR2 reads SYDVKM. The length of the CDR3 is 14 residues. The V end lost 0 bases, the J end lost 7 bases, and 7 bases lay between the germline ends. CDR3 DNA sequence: TGTGCCAGCAGTTTATGGGGGGAAAATTCACCCCTCCACTTT. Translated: CASSLWGENSPLHF.

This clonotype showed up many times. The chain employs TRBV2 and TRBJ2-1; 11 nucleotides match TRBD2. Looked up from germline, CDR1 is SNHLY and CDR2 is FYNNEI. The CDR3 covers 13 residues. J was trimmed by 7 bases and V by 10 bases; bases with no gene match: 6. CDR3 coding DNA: TGTGCCACGGGACTAGCGGAATGGAATGAGCAGTTCTTC. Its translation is CATGLAEWNEQFF. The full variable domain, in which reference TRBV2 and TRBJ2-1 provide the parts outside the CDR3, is EPEVTQTPSHQVTQMGQEVILRCVPISNHLYFYWYRQILGQKVEFLVSFYNNEISEKSEIFDDQFSVERPDGSNFTLKIRSTKLEDSAMYFCATGLAEWNEQFFGPGTRLTVL.

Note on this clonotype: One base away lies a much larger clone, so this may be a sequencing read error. In DNA, the CDR3 is TGCGCCAGCAGCTTAGACCCAGCGAGGGACCCAGGTGAGCAGTTCTTC. Residues: CASSLDPARDPGEQFF. The chain carries TRBV5-1 and TRBJ2-1; either TRBD1 or TRBD2 may supply D (5 bases each). Germline loops: CDR1 SGHRS, CDR2 YFSETQ. The CDR3 is 16 amino acids. The V end was cut by 2 bases, the J end by 9 bases, with 21 bases between. The variable domain in full, with the rest retrieved from reference TRBV5-1 and TRBJ2-1, is KAGVTQTPRYLIKTRGQQVTLSCSPISGHRSVSWYQQTPGQGLQFLFEYFSETQRNKGNFPGRFSGRQFSNSRSEMNVSTLELGDSALYLCASSLDPARDPGEQFFGPGTRLTVL.

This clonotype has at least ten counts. Here the CDR3 reads CASTTGWPTYEQYF. CDR3 coding DNA: TGTGCCAGCACTACAGGATGGCCCACCTACGAGCAGTACTTC. This sequence joins TRBV28 and TRBJ2-7; a possible D gene is TRBD1 (5 bases). Germline V gene sequence: CDR1 MDHEN, CDR2 SYDVKM. V lost 7 bases and J lost 2, with 15 bases in between. The CDR3 extends over 14 amino acids.